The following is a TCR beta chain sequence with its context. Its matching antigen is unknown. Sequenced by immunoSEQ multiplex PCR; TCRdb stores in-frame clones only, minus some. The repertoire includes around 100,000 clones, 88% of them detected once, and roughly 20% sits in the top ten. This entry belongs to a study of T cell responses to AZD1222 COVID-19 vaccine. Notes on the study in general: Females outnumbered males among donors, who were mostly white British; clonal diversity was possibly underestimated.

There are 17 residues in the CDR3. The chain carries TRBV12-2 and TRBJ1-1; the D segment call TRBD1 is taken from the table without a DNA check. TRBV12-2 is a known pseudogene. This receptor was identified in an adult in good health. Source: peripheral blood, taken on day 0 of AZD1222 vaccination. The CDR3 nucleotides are TGTGCAAGTCGCCCCTTGGGAACTCCACAGGTCGGCACTGAAGCTTTCTTT. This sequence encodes CASRPLGTPQVGTEAFF.